The rows below give T cell receptor beta chains drawn from one sample of a study of cytomegalovirus exposure and HLA in healthy donors. Profiled with immunoSEQ multiplex PCR; TCRdb holds only in-frame clones, not every one. Of roughly 100,000 clones listed, about four fifths are singletons. Material for sequencing was PBMCs. Receptors originate from a female donor in good health and CMV-seropositive. The CDR3 runs from the conserved cysteine through the conserved F or W. The order of the fields is V gene, D gene, J gene, clone size, CDR3 protein, CDR3 DNA. The D gene is left open where the match is weak. Clone sizes are given selectively: once, few, many, or a class where the clone is expanded.

TRBV7-9	TRBD2	TRBJ2-1	.	CASSQREGSYNEQFF	TGTGCCAGCAGCCAGCGGGAGGGAAGTTACAATGAGCAGTTCTTC
TRBV28	TRBD2	TRBJ2-7	.	CASSLIAGDGEQYF	TGTGCCAGCAGTTTGATAGCGGGAGATGGCGAGCAGTACTTC
TRBV5-4	.	TRBJ2-2	.	CASSLGLHTGELFF	TGTGCCAGCAGCTTGGGACTACACACCGGGGAGCTGTTTTTT
TRBV19	.	TRBJ1-1	.	CASSADTSNTEAFF	TGTGCCAGTAGTGCGGACACCTCGAACACTGAAGCTTTCTTT
TRBV25-1	.	TRBJ1-1	few	CASSLASVMNTEAFF	TGTGCCAGCAGTCTAGCATCGGTCATGAACACTGAAGCTTTCTTT
TRBV9	TRBD2	TRBJ2-2	few	CASSTPLAGGRVNTGELFF	TGTGCCAGCAGCACTCCACTAGCGGGAGGGAGGGTAAACACCGGGGAGCTGTTTTTT
TRBV19	.	TRBJ2-2	.	CASSPTTANTGELFF	TGTGCCAGTAGTCCAACGACAGCGAACACCGGGGAGCTGTTTTTT
TRBV11-3	.	TRBJ1-1	.	CASSVTGPRVGGEAFF	TGTGCCAGCAGCGTGACAGGACCCCGTGTAGGAGGTGAAGCTTTCTTT
TRBV6-1	TRBD1	TRBJ2-1	once	CASSLKQGSYNEQFF	TGTGCCAGCAGTCTAAAACAGGGGTCCTACAATGAGCAGTTCTTC
TRBV6-6	.	TRBJ2-1	.	CASRGGRGLYNEQFF	TGTGCCAGCAGGGGTGGACGGGGGTTATACAATGAGCAGTTCTTC
TRBV10-3	.	TRBJ2-1	.	CAISEGLGVEQFF	TGTGCCATCAGTGAAGGCTTGGGCGTCGAGCAGTTCTTC
TRBV2	.	TRBJ2-3	.	CASRRGISTDTQYF	TGTGCCAGCAGGCGGGGAATTAGCACAGATACGCAGTATTTT
TRBV5-1	.	TRBJ1-2	.	CASSEGYGYTF	TGCGCCAGCAGTGAGGGCTATGGCTACACCTTC
TRBV18	TRBD1	TRBJ1-5	once	CASSRTGGADSNQPQHF	TGTGCCAGCTCACGGACAGGGGGGGCGGATAGCAATCAGCCCCAGCATTTT
TRBV6-6	.	TRBJ1-5	.	CASTQGQGYQPQHF	TGTGCCAGCACCCAAGGGCAGGGGTATCAGCCCCAGCATTTT
TRBV28	.	TRBJ1-5	.	CASRLPRGSNQPQHF	TGTGCCAGCAGACTTCCGCGGGGGAGCAATCAGCCCCAGCATTTT
TRBV21-1	.	TRBJ1-2	.	CASSKEDGRAPNYGYTF	TGTGCCAGCAGCAAAGAGGACGGCAGGGCGCCTAACTATGGCTACACCTTC
TRBV7-9	.	TRBJ2-7	.	CASSLLSYHEQYF	TGTGCCAGCAGCTTACTTTCCTACCACGAGCAGTACTTC
TRBV25-1	TRBD1	TRBJ2-1	.	CASSRDRGPYNEQFF	TGTGCCAGCAGCCGGGACAGGGGGCCCTACAATGAGCAGTTCTTC
TRBV5-4	.	TRBJ1-2	.	CASSLPGVGYGYTF	TGTGCCAGCAGCTTGCCAGGGGTGGGCTATGGCTACACCTTC
TRBV7-7	.	TRBJ1-4	.	CASSLGGANEKLFF	TGTGCCAGCAGCTTAGGGGGGGCTAATGAAAAACTGTTTTTT
TRBV5-5	.	TRBJ2-1	few	CASSPTPGGGAHNEQFF	TGTGCCAGCAGCCCCACTCCGGGTGGAGGGGCACACAATGAGCAGTTCTTC
TRBV10-3	TRBD1	TRBJ2-2	.	CAITSSQGANTGELFF	TGTGCCATCACCTCTTCCCAGGGGGCGAACACCGGGGAGCTGTTTTTT
TRBV27	TRBD1	TRBJ2-7	.	CASKTGHEQYF	TGTGCCAGTAAGACAGGGCACGAGCAGTACTTC
TRBV5-4	TRBD1	TRBJ1-1	.	CASSLPILTGGTEAFF	TGTGCCAGCAGCTTGCCTATACTGACAGGGGGCACTGAAGCTTTCTTT
TRBV6-5	TRBD1	TRBJ2-3	.	CASSYGDRGSTDTQYF	TGTGCCAGCAGTTACGGAGACAGGGGTAGCACAGATACGCAGTATTTT
TRBV5-6	.	TRBJ2-7	.	CASSLGSADSYEQYF	TGTGCCAGCAGCTTGGGTTCGGCGGATTCCTACGAGCAGTACTTC
TRBV7-2	.	TRBJ2-7	.	CASSSQPEYEQYF	TGTGCCAGCAGTTCTCAGCCGGAGTACGAGCAGTACTTC
TRBV5-1	TRBD1	TRBJ1-2	.	CASRGTGEGYGYTF	TGCGCCAGCAGGGGGACAGGGGAAGGCTATGGCTACACCTTC
TRBV29-1	TRBD1	TRBJ1-1	.	CSGEGAMNTEAFF	TGCAGCGGAGAGGGGGCCATGAACACTGAAGCTTTCTTT
TRBV9	TRBD1	TRBJ1-2	few	CASSPVGQGYGYTF	TGTGCCAGCAGCCCGGTAGGACAGGGCTATGGCTACACCTTC
TRBV28	.	TRBJ1-4	.	CASSLYPREGATNEKLFF	TGTGCCAGCAGTTTATACCCCCGTGAGGGAGCAACTAATGAAAAACTGTTTTTT
TRBV5-1	TRBD2	TRBJ2-5	once	CASSLGDGGATETQYF	TGCGCCAGCAGCTTGGGAGACGGGGGGGCTACGGAGACCCAGTACTTC
TRBV19	TRBD1	TRBJ1-3	.	CASSRSTGVSGNTIYF	TGTGCCAGTAGTAGATCCACAGGGGTCTCTGGAAACACCATATATTTT
TRBV4-2	.	TRBJ2-7	.	CASSQDLRAYEQYF	TGTGCCAGCAGCCAAGATTTGAGGGCCTACGAGCAGTACTTC